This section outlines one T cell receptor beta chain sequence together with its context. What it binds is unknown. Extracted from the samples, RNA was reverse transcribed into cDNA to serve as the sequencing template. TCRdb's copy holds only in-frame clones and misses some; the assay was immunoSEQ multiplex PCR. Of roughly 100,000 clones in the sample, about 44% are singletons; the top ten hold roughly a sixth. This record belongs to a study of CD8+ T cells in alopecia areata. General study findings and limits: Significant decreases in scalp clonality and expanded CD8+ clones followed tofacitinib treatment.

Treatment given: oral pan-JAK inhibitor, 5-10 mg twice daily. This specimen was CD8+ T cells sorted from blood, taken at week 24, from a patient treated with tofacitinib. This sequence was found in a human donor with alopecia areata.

The CDR3 DNA reads TGTGCCAGCAGCGCCCCCCTCCCGGGACTCAGCTCCTACGAGCAGTACTTC. Encoded protein: CASSAPLPGLSSYEQYF. The chain has TRBV7-9 and TRBJ2-7; TRBD2 is a possible D gene (6 bases). Germline V gene data show CDR1 as SEHNR and CDR2 as FQNEAQ (reference sequence). The V gene lost 5 bases and the J gene lost 0 bases, with 20 bases spanning the gap. This CDR3 has 17 residues.